This TCR beta chain was sequenced for a study of response to subunit inactivated influenza vaccine. Whole-study findings and limits: Few new T cells, the authors suggested, are recruited by each seasonal influenza vaccination.

TCRdb itself ran the RT-PCR reads through MiXCR, one entry per CDR3 protein. The sample includes around 850,000 distinct CDR3 sequences, around 18% of them seen just once. This clonotype showed up just a few times. Its antigen is unidentified. The ends were cut back, 2 bases at V and 8 bases at J, with 10 bases in the middle. Germline lookup yields CDR1 KGHSH and CDR2 LQKENI. There are 13 residues in the CDR3. The sample consisted of PBMCs from blood, taken more than 4 days after vaccination. This receptor was taken from a man aged 45-65 years who received an inactivated influenza vaccine. The chain uses TRBV18 and TRBJ2-1; the D gene is possibly TRBD2 (5 bases). CDR3 bases: TGTGCCAGCTCACCAGCGGGCCGGGATGAGCAGTTCTTC. Its translation is CASSPAGRDEQFF. The full variable domain, rest sourced from reference TRBV18 and TRBJ2-1, is NAGVMQNPRHLVRRRGQEARLRCSPMKGHSHVYWYRQLPEEGLKFMVYLQKENIIDESGMPKERFSAEFPKEGPSILRIQQVVRGDSAAYFCASSPAGRDEQFFGPGTRLTVL.